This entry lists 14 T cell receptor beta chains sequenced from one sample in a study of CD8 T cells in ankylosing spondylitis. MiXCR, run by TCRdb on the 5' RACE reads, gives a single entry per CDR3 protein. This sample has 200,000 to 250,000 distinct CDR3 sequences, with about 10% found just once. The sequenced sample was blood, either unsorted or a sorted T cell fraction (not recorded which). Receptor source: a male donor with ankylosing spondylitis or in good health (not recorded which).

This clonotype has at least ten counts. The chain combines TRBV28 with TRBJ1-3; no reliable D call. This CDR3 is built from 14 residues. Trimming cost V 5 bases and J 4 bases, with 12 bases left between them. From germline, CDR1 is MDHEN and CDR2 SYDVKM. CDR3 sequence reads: CASSRGERGNTIYF. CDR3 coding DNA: TGTGCCAGCAGTCGTGGGGAGAGGGGAAACACCATATATTTT.

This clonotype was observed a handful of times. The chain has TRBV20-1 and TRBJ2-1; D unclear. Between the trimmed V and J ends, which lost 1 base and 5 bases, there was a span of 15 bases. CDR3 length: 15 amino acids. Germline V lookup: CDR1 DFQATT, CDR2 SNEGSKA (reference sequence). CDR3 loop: CSARGVLGFDNEQFF. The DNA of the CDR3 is TGCAGTGCTAGAGGGGTCCTAGGATTCGACAATGAGCAGTTCTTC.

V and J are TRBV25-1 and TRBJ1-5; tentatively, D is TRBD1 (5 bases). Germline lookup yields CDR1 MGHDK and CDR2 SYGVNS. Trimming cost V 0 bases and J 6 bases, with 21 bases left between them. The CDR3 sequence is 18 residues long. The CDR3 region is CASSEYTGTRGGSQPQHF. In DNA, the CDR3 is TGTGCCAGCAGTGAATATACTGGGACGAGGGGAGGATCTCAGCCCCAGCATTTT.

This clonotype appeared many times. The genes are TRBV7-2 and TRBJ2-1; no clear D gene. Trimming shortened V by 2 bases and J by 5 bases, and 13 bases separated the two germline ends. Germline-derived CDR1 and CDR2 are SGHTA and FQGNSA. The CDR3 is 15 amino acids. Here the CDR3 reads CASSLFVRFDNEQFF. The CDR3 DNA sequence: TGTGCCAGCAGCTTATTCGTTAGATTTGACAATGAGCAGTTCTTC.

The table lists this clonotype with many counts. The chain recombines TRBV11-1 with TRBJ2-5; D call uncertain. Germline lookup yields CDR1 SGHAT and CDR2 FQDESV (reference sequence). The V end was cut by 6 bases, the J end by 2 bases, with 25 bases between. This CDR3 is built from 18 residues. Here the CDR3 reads CASRKRAVIVRLQETQYF. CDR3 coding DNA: TGTGCCAGCAGGAAAAGGGCCGTGATAGTTCGGCTGCAAGAGACCCAGTACTTC. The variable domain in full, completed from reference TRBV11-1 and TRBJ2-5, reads EAEVAQSPRYKITEKSQAVAFWCDPISGHATLYWYRQILGQGPELLVQFQDESVVDDSQLPKDRFSAERLKGVDSTLKIQPAELGDSAMYLCASRKRAVIVRLQETQYFGPGTRLLVL.

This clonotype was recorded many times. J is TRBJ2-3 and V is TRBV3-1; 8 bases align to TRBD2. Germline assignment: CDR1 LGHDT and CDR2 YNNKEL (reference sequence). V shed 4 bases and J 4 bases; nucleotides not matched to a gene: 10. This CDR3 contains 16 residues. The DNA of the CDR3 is TGTGCCAGCAGCCCAGGATTAGCGGGGTGGGCAGATACGCAGTATTTT. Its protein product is CASSPGLAGWADTQYF.

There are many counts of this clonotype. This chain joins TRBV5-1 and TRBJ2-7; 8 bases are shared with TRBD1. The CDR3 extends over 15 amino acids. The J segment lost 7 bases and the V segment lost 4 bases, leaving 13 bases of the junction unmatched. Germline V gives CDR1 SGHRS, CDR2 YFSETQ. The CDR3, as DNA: TGCGCCAGCAGCGACTGGACAGGGCCGGTTTCTGAGCAGTACTTC. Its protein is CASSDWTGPVSEQYF.

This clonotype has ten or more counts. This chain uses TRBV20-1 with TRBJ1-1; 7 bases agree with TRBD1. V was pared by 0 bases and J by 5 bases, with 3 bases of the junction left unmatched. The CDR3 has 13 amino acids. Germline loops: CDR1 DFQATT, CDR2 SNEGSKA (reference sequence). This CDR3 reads CSARERGPTEAFF. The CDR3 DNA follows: TGCAGTGCTAGAGAAAGGGGGCCTACTGAAGCTTTCTTT.

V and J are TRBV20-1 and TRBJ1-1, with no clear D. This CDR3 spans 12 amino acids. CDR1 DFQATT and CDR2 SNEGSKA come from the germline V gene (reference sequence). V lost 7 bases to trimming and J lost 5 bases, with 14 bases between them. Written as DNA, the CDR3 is TGCAGTGTCCTCGGGGAGGGTACTGAAGCTTTCTTT. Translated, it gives CSVLGEGTEAFF.

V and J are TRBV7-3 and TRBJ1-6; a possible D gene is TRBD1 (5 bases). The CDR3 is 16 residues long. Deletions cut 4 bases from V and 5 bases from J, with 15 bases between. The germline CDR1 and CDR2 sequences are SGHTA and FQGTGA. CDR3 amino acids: CASSYRPGLNNSPLHF. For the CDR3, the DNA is TGTGCCAGCAGCTACCGACCAGGGTTGAATAATTCACCCCTCCACTTT.

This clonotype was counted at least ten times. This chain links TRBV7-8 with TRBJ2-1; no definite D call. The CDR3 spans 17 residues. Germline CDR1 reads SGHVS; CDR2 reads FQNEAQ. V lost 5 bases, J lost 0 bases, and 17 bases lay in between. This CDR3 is CASSLPVVWSSYNEQFF. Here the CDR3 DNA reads TGTGCCAGCAGCCTTCCGGTTGTGTGGAGCTCCTACAATGAGCAGTTCTTC.

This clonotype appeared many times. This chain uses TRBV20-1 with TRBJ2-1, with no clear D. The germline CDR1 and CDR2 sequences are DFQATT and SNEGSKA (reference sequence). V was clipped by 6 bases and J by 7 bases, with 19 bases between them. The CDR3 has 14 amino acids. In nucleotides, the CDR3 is TGCAGTGCGCCCCACCCAGGCAGACCTAATGAGCAGTTCTTC. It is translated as CSAPHPGRPNEQFF.

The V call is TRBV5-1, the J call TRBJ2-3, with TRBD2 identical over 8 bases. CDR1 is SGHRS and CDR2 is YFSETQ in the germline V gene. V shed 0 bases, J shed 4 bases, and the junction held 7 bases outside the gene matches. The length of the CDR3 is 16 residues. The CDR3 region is CASSLARGLVADTQYF. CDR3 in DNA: TGCGCCAGCAGCTTGGCCAGGGGACTAGTTGCAGATACGCAGTATTTT.

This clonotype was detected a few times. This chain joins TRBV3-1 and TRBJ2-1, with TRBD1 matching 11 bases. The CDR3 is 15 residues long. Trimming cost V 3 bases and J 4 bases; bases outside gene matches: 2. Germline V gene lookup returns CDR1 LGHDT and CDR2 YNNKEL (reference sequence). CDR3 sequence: CASSQDRGRYNEQFF. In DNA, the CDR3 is TGTGCCAGCAGCCAGGACAGGGGGCGATACAATGAGCAGTTCTTC.